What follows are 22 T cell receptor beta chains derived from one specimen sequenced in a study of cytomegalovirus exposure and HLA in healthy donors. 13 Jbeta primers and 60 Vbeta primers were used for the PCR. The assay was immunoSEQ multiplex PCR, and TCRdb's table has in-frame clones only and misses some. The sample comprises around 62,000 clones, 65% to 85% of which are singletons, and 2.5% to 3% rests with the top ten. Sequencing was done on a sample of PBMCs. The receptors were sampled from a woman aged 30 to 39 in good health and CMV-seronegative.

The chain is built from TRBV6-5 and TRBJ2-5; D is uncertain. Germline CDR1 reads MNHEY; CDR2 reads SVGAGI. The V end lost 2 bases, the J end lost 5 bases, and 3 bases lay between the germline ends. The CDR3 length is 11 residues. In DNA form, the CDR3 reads TGTGCCAGCAGTTACGAGGAGACCCAGTACTTC. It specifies CASSYEETQYF.

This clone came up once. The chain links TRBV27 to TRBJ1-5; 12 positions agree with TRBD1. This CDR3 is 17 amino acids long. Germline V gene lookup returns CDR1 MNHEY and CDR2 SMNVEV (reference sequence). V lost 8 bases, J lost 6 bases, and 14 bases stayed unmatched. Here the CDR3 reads CASRQGQGAFVGQPQHF. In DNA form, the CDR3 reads TGTGCCAGCCGTCAGGGACAGGGGGCATTTGTCGGTCAGCCCCAGCATTTT.

As DNA, the CDR3 is TGTGCCAGCAGTGACCGGGACAGGGTGCGTTCACCCCTCCACTTT. Its protein is CASSDRDRVRSPLHF. The J gene is TRBJ1-6, the V gene TRBV6-1, with 9 bases fitting TRBD1. Germline values: CDR1 MNHNS, CDR2 SASEGT. The CDR3 is made up of 15 amino acids. V trimming: 3 bases; J trimming: 9 bases; junction bases outside the gene matches: 6.

The CDR3 sequence: CASRSGGGWDTEAFF. The CDR3 DNA reads as TGTGCCAGCAGGTCAGGGGGCGGGTGGGACACTGAAGCTTTCTTT. The chain is built from TRBV28 and TRBJ1-1, with 8 bases identical to TRBD1. With 6 bases clipped from V and 3 bases from J, the junction kept 9 bases outside the gene matches. The CDR3 covers 15 residues. CDR1 and CDR2 from the germline V gene are MDHEN and SYDVKM.

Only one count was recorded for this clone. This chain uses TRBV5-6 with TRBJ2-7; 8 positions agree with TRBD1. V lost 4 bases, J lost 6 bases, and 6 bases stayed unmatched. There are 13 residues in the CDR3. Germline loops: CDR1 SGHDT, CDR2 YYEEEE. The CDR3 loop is CASSPGQGFEQYF. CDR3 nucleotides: TGTGCCAGCAGCCCAGGACAGGGCTTCGAGCAGTACTTC.

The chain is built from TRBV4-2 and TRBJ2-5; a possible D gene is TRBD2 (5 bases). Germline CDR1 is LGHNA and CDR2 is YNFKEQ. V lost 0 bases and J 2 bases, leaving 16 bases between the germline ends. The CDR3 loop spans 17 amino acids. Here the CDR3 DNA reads TGTGCCAGCAGCCAAGATCTTGCGGCCGGGGTTCAAGAGACCCAGTACTTC. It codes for CASSQDLAAGVQETQYF.

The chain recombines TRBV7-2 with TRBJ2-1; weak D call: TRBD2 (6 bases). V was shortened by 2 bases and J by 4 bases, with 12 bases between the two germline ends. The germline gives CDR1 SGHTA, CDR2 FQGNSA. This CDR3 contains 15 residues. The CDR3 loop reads CASSLQPGRYNEQFF. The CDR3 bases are TGTGCCAGCAGCTTACAGCCCGGGAGATACAATGAGCAGTTCTTC.

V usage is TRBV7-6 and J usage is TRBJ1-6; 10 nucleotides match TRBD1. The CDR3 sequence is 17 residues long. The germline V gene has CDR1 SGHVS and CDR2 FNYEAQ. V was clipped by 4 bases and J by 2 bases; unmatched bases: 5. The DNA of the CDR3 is TGTGCCAGCAGCTCGTCCGGGACAGGGGCCTATAATTCACCCCTCCACTTT. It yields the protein CASSSSGTGAYNSPLHF. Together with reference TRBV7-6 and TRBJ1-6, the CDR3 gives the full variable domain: GAGVSQSPRYKVTKRGQDVALRCDPISGHVSLYWYRQALGQGPEFLTYFNYEAQQDKSGLPNDRFSAERPEGSISTLTIQRTEQRDSAMYRCASSSSGTGAYNSPLHFGNGTRLTVT.

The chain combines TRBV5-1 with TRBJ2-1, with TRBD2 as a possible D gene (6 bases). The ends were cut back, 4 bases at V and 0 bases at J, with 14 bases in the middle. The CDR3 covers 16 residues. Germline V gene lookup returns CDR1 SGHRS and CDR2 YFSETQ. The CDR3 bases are TGCGCCAGCAGCCCTCCTGGGGGGATCTCCTACAATGAGCAGTTCTTC. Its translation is CASSPPGGISYNEQFF.

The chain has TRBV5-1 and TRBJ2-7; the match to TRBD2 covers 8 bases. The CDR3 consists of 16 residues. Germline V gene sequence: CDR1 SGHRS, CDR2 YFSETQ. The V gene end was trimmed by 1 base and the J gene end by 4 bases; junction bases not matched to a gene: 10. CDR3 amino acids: CASSLMSGGGLYEQYF. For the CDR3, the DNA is TGCGCCAGCAGCTTGATGTCTGGCGGGGGGTTATACGAGCAGTACTTC.

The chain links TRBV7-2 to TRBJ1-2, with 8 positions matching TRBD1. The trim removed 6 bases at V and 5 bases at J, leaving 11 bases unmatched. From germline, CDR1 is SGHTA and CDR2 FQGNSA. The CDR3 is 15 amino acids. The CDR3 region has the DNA TGTGCCAGCAGACCTACTACAGGGGGGGCTTATGGCTACACCTTC. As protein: CASRPTTGGAYGYTF.

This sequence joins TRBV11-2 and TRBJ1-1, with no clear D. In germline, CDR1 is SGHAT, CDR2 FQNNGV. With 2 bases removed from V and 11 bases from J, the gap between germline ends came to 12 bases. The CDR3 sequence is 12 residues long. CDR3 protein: CASSLPQRSAFF. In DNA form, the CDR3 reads TGTGCCAGCAGCTTACCTCAGCGGAGCGCTTTCTTT.

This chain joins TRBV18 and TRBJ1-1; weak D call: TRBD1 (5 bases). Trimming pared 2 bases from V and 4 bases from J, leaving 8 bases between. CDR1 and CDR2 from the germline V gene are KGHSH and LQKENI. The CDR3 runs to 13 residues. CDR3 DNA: TGTGCCAGCTCACCAACCGGGGGCACTGAAGCTTTCTTT. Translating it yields CASSPTGGTEAFF.

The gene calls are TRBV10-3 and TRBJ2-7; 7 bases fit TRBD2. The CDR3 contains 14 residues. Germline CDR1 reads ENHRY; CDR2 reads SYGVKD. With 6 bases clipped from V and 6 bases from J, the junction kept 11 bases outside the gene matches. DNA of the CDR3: TGTGCCATCAGCGGGGGGAATATTTCTTTCGAGCAGTACTTC. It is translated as CAISGGNISFEQYF.

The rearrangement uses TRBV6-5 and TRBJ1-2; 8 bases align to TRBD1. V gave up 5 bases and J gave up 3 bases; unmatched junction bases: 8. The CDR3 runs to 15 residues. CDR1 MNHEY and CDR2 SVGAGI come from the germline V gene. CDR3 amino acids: CASSPEDREDYGYTF. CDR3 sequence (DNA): TGTGCCAGCAGTCCAGAGGACAGGGAGGACTATGGCTACACCTTC.

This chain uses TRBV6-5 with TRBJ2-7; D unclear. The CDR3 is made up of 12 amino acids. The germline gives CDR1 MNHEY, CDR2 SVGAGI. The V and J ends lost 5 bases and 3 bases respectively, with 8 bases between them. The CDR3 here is CASSATGYEQYF. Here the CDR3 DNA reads TGTGCCAGCAGTGCAACTGGCTACGAGCAGTACTTC.

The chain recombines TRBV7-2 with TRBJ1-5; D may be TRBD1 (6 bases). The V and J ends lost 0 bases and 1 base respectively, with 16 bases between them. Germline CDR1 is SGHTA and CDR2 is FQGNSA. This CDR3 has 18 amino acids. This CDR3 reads CASSLAGGGRGSNQPQHF. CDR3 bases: TGTGCCAGCAGCTTAGCGGGAGGTGGGAGGGGGAGCAATCAGCCCCAGCATTTT.

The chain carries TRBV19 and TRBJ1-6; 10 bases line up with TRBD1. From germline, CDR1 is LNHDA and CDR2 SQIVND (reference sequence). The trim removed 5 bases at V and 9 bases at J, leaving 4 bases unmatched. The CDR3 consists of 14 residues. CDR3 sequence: CASSQGQGISPLHF. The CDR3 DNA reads TGTGCCAGTAGTCAGGGACAGGGGATTTCACCCCTCCACTTT.

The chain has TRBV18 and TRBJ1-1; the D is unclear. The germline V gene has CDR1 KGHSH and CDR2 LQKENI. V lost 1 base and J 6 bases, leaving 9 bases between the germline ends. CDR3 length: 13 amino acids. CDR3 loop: CASSPLPQAEAFF. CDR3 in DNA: TGTGCCAGCTCACCACTACCCCAGGCTGAAGCTTTCTTT.

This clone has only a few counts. CDR3 DNA sequence: TGTGCCAGCAGCTTAGTAGCGGGGGGCTCAGATACGCAGTATTTT. Residues: CASSLVAGGSDTQYF. This chain connects TRBV11-3 to TRBJ2-3, with 10 bases identical to TRBD2. The germline CDR1 and CDR2 sequences are SGHNT and YENEEA. V lost 1 base and J lost 4; bases outside the gene matches: 2. CDR3 length: 15 amino acids.

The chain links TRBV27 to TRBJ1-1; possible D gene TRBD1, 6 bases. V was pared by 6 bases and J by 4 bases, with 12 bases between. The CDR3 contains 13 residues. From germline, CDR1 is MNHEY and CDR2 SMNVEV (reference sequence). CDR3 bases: TGTGCCAGCAGACCGGGACAACTCACTGAAGCTTTCTTT. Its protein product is CASRPGQLTEAFF.

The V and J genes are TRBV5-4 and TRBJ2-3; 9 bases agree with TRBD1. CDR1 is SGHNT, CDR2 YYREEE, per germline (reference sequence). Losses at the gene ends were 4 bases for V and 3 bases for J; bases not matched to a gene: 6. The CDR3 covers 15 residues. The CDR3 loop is CASSPDRGWTDTQYF. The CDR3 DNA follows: TGTGCCAGCAGCCCTGACAGGGGGTGGACAGATACGCAGTATTTT.